These T cell receptor beta chains were read from a single sample in a study of siplizumab effects on memory and regulatory T cells. Some clones are missing from TCRdb's copy, which holds only in-frame ones; the method was immunoSEQ multiplex PCR. This sample has 80,000 to 95,000 clones, with about 95% found just once. Input material: CD8+ T cells sorted from blood. The source of these receptors is a human donor in good health. CDR3s include the opening cysteine and the closing phenylalanine or tryptophan. A D gene is named only where the DNA matches it firmly. Only some rows state a clone size, as once, few, many or a class for expanded clones.

V	size	J	D	DNA	CDR3
TRBV28	-	TRBJ1-4	-	TGTGCCAGCAGTTTGGTAGCAGCAACTAATGAAAAACTGTTTTTT	CASSLVAATNEKLFF
TRBV27	-	TRBJ2-5	-	TGTGCCAGCAGTTTAGTGGGGACTCAAGAGACCCAGTACTTC	CASSLVGTQETQYF
TRBV29-1	-	TRBJ2-3	TRBD2	TGCAGCGGGTCCCCCAGCGGGAGTGCAGATACGCAGTATTTT	CSGSPSGSADTQYF
TRBV14	-	TRBJ2-7	TRBD2	TGTGCCAGCAGCCACACTAGCGATCACGAGCAGTACTTC	CASSHTSDHEQYF
TRBV7-9	-	TRBJ2-3	-	TGTGCCAGCAGCTTCACAGATACGCAGTATTTT	CASSFTDTQYF
TRBV19	-	TRBJ1-5	-	TGTGCCACCTCACAGGGACTTCGGCCCCAGCATTTT	CATSQGLRPQHF
TRBV15	-	TRBJ2-2	TRBD1	TGTGCCACCAGCCAGGACAGGGCGTTCACCGGGGAGCTGTTTTTT	CATSQDRAFTGELFF
TRBV19	-	TRBJ2-1	-	TGTGCCAGTAGCACCGGGGCTTCACGATACAATGAGCAGTTCTTC	CASSTGASRYNEQFF
TRBV14	-	TRBJ2-5	TRBD1	TGTGCCAGCAGCCAACGCCAGGACAGGGTTGAGACCCAGTACTTC	CASSQRQDRVETQYF
TRBV27	-	TRBJ2-3	-	TGTGCCAGCTCGGGGATAAACACAGATACGCAGTATTTT	CASSGINTDTQYF
TRBV6-5	-	TRBJ2-1	TRBD2	TGTGCCAGCAGCCCCGTGCGGGAGCCTAACAATGAGCAGTTCTTC	CASSPVREPNNEQFF
TRBV2	-	TRBJ2-2	-	TGTGCCAGCAGTGGGACAGTGAACACCGGGGAGCTGTTTTTT	CASSGTVNTGELFF
TRBV7-9	-	TRBJ2-1	TRBD2	TGTGCCAGCAGCTTAGGTGCGACTAGCGAGAACAATGAGCAGTTCTTC	CASSLGATSENNEQFF
TRBV5-6	-	TRBJ2-7	-	TGTGCCAGCAGCTTGGTTGGTTACCCTTCCTACGAGCAGTACTTC	CASSLVGYPSYEQYF
TRBV11-2	-	TRBJ2-3	-	TGTGCCAGCAGCACAAGGGAGATCCACACAGATACGCAGTATTTT	CASSTREIHTDTQYF
TRBV9	-	TRBJ2-1	-	TGTGCCAGCAGCGTAATTAGCGGTCTAGGGCTGGGTGAGCAGTTCTTC	CASSVISGLGLGEQFF
TRBV23-1	-	TRBJ2-7	-	TGCGCCAGCAGTCAATCCCTCCACTTACAGACGGTATCCTACGAGCAGTACTTC	CASSQSLHLQTVSYEQYF
TRBV9	-	TRBJ2-2	-	TGTGCCAGCAGCGTAGTAAGATTTCCGAACACCGGGGAGCTGTTTTTT	CASSVVRFPNTGELFF
TRBV19	-	TRBJ2-5	-	TGTGCCAGTAGTACTAGACCGGGGGAGACCCAGTACTTC	CASSTRPGETQYF
TRBV27	-	TRBJ2-7	TRBD2	TGTGCCAGCAGTTTAGCCGGGACTACCTACGAGCAGTACTTC	CASSLAGTTYEQYF
TRBV6-5	-	TRBJ2-7	-	TGTGCCAGCAGTTACGTGGGTAGGTCGAGCGACGAGCAGTACTTC	CASSYVGRSSDEQYF
TRBV25-1	-	TRBJ2-7	-	TGTGCCAGCAGCGCCCCTGGGGCAATTGACGAGCAGTACTTC	CASSAPGAIDEQYF
TRBV2	once	TRBJ2-1	-	TGTGCCAGCATCGTGGGGGACAACTCCTACAATGAGCAGTTCTTC	CASIVGDNSYNEQFF
TRBV5-3	-	TRBJ2-6	-	TGTGCCAGAACAAAAGGTGAACAAAGTCGGGCCAACGTCCTGACTTTC	CARTKGEQSRANVLTF
TRBV27	once	TRBJ2-5	TRBD2	TGTGCCAGCGGCGTGGGGGGGTTGGAGACCCAGTACTTC	CASGVGGLETQYF
TRBV10-3	-	TRBJ2-1	-	TGTGCCATCACTGGGGACTCCTACAATGAGCAGTTCTTC	CAITGDSYNEQFF
TRBV6-5	-	TRBJ2-7	-	TGTGCCAGCAGTTTGGGGAAGGCGGATGACGAGCAGTACTTC	CASSLGKADDEQYF
TRBV29-1	once	TRBJ2-7	TRBD2	TGCAGCGTTAGGGCTGGGACTAGCGGGAATATGCAGTACTTC	CSVRAGTSGNMQYF
TRBV27	-	TRBJ2-7	TRBD2	TGTGCCAGCAGCCCTAGCGGGACTGTCTACGAGCAGTACTTC	CASSPSGTVYEQYF
TRBV7-9	-	TRBJ2-3	TRBD2	TGTGCCAGCAGCCTACCCTCGGGACTAGCGGACAGCACAGATACGCAGTATTTT	CASSLPSGLADSTDTQYF